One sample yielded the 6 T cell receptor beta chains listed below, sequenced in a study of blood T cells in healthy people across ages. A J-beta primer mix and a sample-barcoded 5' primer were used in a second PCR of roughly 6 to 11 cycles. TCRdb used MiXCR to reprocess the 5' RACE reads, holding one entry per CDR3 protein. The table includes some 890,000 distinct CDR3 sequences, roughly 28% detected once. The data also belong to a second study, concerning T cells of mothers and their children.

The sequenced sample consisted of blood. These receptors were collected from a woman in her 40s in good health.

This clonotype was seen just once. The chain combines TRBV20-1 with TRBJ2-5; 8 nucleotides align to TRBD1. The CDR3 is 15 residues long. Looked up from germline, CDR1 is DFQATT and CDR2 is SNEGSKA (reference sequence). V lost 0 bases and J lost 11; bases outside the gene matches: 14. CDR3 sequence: CSARDERTGLYEQYF. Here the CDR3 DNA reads TGCAGTGCTAGAGATGAGAGGACAGGGTTATATGAGCAGTACTTC.

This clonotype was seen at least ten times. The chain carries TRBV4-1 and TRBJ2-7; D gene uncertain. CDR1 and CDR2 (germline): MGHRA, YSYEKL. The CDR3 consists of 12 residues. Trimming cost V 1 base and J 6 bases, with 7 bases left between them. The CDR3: CASSQVSGEQYF. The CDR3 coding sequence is TGCGCCAGCAGCCAAGTTTCCGGCGAGCAGTACTTC.

CDR3 bases: TGTGCCAGCAGCTTAGAGGGGAGACGGGGGGCCATGAACTATGGCTACACCTTC. Encoded protein: CASSLEGRRGAMNYGYTF. The V and J genes are TRBV11-2 and TRBJ1-2; tentative D call: TRBD1 (6 bases). Germline CDR1 reads SGHAT; CDR2 reads FQNNGV. V lost 0 bases and J 2 bases, leaving 19 bases between the germline ends. The CDR3 contains 18 residues.

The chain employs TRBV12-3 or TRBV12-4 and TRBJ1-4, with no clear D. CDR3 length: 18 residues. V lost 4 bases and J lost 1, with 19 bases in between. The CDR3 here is CASSSRTRHARTNEKLFF. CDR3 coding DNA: TGTGCCAGCAGTTCCAGGACGCGCCATGCAAGAACTAATGAAAAACTGTTTTTT.

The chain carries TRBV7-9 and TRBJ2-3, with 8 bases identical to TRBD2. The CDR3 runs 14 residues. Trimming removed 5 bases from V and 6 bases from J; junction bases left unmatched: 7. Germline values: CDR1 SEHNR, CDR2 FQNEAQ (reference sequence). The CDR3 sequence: CASSNSGEGDTQYF. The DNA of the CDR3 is TGTGCCAGCAGCAATAGCGGGGAGGGTGATACGCAGTATTTT.

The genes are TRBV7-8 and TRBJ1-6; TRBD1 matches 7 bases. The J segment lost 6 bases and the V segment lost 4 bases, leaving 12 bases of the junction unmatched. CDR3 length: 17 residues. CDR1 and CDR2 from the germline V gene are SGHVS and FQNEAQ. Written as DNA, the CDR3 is TGTGCCAGCAGCTCCGCGGGGGCAGGGGGAACTAATTCACCCCTCCACTTT. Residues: CASSSAGAGGTNSPLHF.